These 5 T cell receptor beta chains share one sample of origin, sequenced in a study of Ad26.COV2.S vaccination and SARS-CoV-2 variants (dated by TCRdb to the early 2020s). Library method: the immunoSEQ multiplex PCR assay. In TCRdb, the immuneACCESS table is reduced to in-frame sequences with V and J assigned. These tables do not hold every clone; where another copy was compared, an unresolved V gene accounts for under half, and the others remain unexplained. This sample comprises roughly 250,000 clones, around 88% of them detected only once. Of the sample, nearly 3% falls within the top ten clones. The treatment or condition label for this specimen denotes: over 15 received Ad26.COV2.S at low or high dose, single or two shots; roughly 5 received placebo; per-sample allocation not given. For vaccine and placebo recipients, repertoires were sequenced using samples collected on day 63 after the first injection.

Here the sequenced sample was peripheral blood, taken in a trial of Ad26.COV2.S vaccine versus placebo. The receptors stem from a person aged 18-60 years who received the Ad26.COV2.S COVID-19 vaccine or a placebo.

This chain connects TRBV27 to TRBJ2-1; 8 bases are shared with TRBD1. Trimming removed 0 bases from V and 4 bases from J; junction bases left unmatched: 5. The CDR3 is 16 amino acids. The germline V gene has CDR1 MNHEY and CDR2 SMNVEV (reference sequence). Written as DNA, the CDR3 is TGTGCCAGCAGTTTATCATGGACAGGGAGTTACAATGAGCAGTTCTTC. Protein product: CASSLSWTGSYNEQFF.

The J gene is TRBJ1-2, the V gene TRBV10-3; D may be TRBD1 (5 bases). In germline, CDR1 is ENHRY, CDR2 SYGVKD. The CDR3 is 15 residues long. V was pared by 6 bases and J by 6 bases, with 20 bases between. CDR3 in DNA: TGTGCCATCAGCCCCTTGGGACGTTGGGGCAATGGCTACACCTTC. Residues: CAISPLGRWGNGYTF.

The chain links TRBV10-3 to TRBJ1-1; no reliable D call. From germline, CDR1 is ENHRY and CDR2 SYGVKD. V lost 10 bases and J 0 bases, leaving 15 bases between the germline ends. The CDR3 length is 14 residues. CDR3 sequence (DNA): TGTGCCACCCTCGATTCCCCGATGAACACTGAAGCTTTCTTT. Its translation: CATLDSPMNTEAFF.

This sequence joins TRBV18 and TRBJ2-4; 10 bases are shared with TRBD2. Trimming removed 4 bases from V and 3 bases from J; junction bases left unmatched: 6. The CDR3 has 16 residues. The germline CDR1 and CDR2 sequences are KGHSH and LQKENI. The CDR3 is CASSRASGSVKNIQYF. The CDR3 nucleotides are TGTGCCAGCTCACGGGCTAGCGGGAGCGTCAAAAACATTCAGTACTTC.

V and J are TRBV14 and TRBJ2-2; D unresolved. CDR3 length equals 14 residues. Trimming removed 1 base from V and 8 bases from J, with 11 bases in between. Germline V gene sequence: CDR1 SGHDN, CDR2 FVKESK. The CDR3 loop is CASSQAYGLGELFF. CDR3 nucleotides: TGTGCCAGCAGCCAAGCATACGGGCTGGGGGAGCTGTTTTTT.